The source of this TCR beta chain is a study of T cells in localized non-small cell lung cancer. Only in-frame clones appear in the TCRdb table, and some are missing; sequencing was by immunoSEQ multiplex PCR. The profile covers about 33,000 clones, with roughly 90% appearing a single time and roughly 4.2% taken by the ten largest. Study findings and constraints: Adjacent uninvolved lung tissue had the highest T cell clonality, exceeding tumor. Heterogeneity stays possible, as sequencing covered only one tumor region.

The germline gives CDR1 SGHTA, CDR2 FQGNSA. The CDR3 covers 12 residues. V gave up 3 bases and J gave up 5 bases, with 7 bases separating them. This clone has a single count. Its specificity is not known. Material: peripheral blood, obtained before any cancer treatment. The chain combines TRBV7-2 with TRBJ1-1, with D unresolved. The receptor comes from a man aged 35-69 years with stage I lung adenocarcinoma. As DNA, the CDR3 is TGTGCCAGCAGCTTTGGGGAGACTGAAGCTTTCTTT. Amino acid sequence: CASSFGETEAFF.